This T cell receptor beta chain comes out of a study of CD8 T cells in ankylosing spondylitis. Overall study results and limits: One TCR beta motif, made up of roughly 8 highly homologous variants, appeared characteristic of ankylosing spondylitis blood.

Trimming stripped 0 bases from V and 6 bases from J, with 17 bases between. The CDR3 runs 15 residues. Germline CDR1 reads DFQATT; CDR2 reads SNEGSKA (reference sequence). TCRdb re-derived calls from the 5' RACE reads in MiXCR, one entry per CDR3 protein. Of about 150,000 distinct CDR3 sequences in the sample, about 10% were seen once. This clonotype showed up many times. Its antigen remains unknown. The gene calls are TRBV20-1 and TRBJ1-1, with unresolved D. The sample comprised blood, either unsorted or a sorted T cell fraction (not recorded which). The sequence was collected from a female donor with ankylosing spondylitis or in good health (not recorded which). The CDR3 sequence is CSAREESGGVPEAFF. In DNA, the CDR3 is TGCAGTGCTAGAGAGGAGTCAGGTGGGGTGCCTGAAGCTTTCTTT.